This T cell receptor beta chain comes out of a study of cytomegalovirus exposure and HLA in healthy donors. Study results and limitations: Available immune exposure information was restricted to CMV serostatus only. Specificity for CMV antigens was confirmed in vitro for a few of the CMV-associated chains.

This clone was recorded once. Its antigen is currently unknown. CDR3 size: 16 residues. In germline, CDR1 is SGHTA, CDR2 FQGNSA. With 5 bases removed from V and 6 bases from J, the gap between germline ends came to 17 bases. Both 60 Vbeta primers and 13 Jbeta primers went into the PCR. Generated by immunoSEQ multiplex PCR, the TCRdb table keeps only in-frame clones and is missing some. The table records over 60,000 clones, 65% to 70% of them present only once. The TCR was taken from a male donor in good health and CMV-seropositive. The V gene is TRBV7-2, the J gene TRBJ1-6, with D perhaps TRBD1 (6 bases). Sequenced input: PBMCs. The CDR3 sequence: CASSHPGGAINSPLHF. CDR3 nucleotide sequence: TGTGCCAGCAGCCACCCCGGGGGGGCTATTAATTCACCCCTCCACTTT.